Following are 21 T cell receptor beta chains from one sample sequenced in a study of molecular identifiers for immune sequencing clone quantification. MiXCR, run by TCRdb on the PCR reads, gives a single entry per CDR3 protein. The sample has about 320,000 distinct CDR3 sequences; about a quarter are singletons. The material sequenced was naive CD8+ T cells from blood, with Jurkat cell RNA spiked in. The sample's subset: FACS-sorted CD8+CD4-CCR7+CD45RA+ naive T cells. These receptors originate from a human donor in good health. Some libraries in this study had Jurkat cell RNA spiked in.

The DNA for the CDR3 is TGTGCCTGCACCCCAATACGGGGACTTAAGAACACTGAAGCTTTCTTT. Residues: CACTPIRGLKNTEAFF. V usage is TRBV6-2 or TRBV6-3 and J usage is TRBJ1-1, with D tentatively TRBD1 (5 bases). With 11 bases removed from V and 1 base from J, the gap between germline ends came to 23 bases. Germline CDR1 and CDR2: MNHEY and SVGEGT. CDR3 length: 16 amino acids.

This clonotype was seen just once. The chain is built from TRBV5-1 and TRBJ2-3; D is undetermined. Between the trimmed V and J ends, which lost 10 bases and 0 bases, there was a span of 15 bases. CDR3 length: 14 amino acids. CDR1 SGHRS and CDR2 YFSETQ come from the germline V gene. CDR3 region: CAGRSAASTDTQYF. The CDR3 DNA reads TGCGCCGGACGAAGTGCGGCTAGCACAGATACGCAGTATTTT.

There are a few counts of this clonotype. This chain links TRBV30 with TRBJ2-6; TRBD1 aligns across 9 bases. V dropped 0 bases and J dropped 1; count of bases not matched to a gene: 4. The germline gives CDR1 GTSNPN, CDR2 SVGIG (reference sequence). The CDR3 runs to 17 residues. The CDR3 sequence: CAWSVYRGPSGANVLTF. The CDR3 DNA reads as TGTGCCTGGAGTGTATACAGGGGGCCTTCTGGGGCCAACGTCCTGACTTTC.

CDR3 sequence: CASSLTAGNTEAFF. CDR3 nucleotides: TGTGCCAGCAGCTTAACAGCTGGAAACACTGAAGCTTTCTTT. J is TRBJ1-1 and V is TRBV7-9; D call uncertain. Germline V gene sequence: CDR1 SEHNR, CDR2 FQNEAQ (reference sequence). The CDR3 has 14 residues. The V gene lost 2 bases and the J gene lost 2 bases, with 9 bases spanning the gap.

The chain combines TRBV13 with TRBJ2-1, with D perhaps TRBD1 (6 bases). From germline, CDR1 is PRHDT and CDR2 FYEKMQ (reference sequence). The CDR3 extends over 14 amino acids. Between the trimmed V and J ends, which lost 5 bases and 2 bases, there was a span of 10 bases. The DNA of the CDR3 is TGTGCCAGCAGCCTCAGGACAGCCTACAATGAGCAGTTCTTC. It yields the protein CASSLRTAYNEQFF.

The table lists this clonotype with a few counts. The chain uses TRBV29-1 and TRBJ2-1; 12 bases agree with TRBD2. V lost 5 bases to trimming and J lost 7 bases; unmatched junction nucleotides: 9. The V gene's germline CDR1 is SQVTM and CDR2 ANQGSEA. The CDR3 is 15 residues long. The CDR3 DNA reads TGCAGCGTTACGACTAGCGGGAGTAGATTGAATGAGCAGTTCTTC. Amino acids: CSVTTSGSRLNEQFF.

This clonotype was picked up a small number of times. The chain couples TRBV2 to TRBJ2-5; 9 bases match TRBD2. V shed 6 bases and J 1 base; nucleotides not matched to a gene: 9. From germline, CDR1 is SNHLY and CDR2 FYNNEI. The length of the CDR3 is 16 residues. The CDR3 here is CASRALAGDPQETQYF. CDR3 coding DNA: TGTGCCAGCAGAGCCTTAGCGGGGGACCCCCAAGAGACCCAGTACTTC.

The V call is TRBV7-6, the J call TRBJ2-2, with TRBD2 matching 8 bases. J lost 4 bases, V lost 4 bases, and 5 bases had no gene match. Germline V gene lookup returns CDR1 SGHVS and CDR2 FNYEAQ. The CDR3 contains 15 residues. CDR3 DNA: TGTGCCAGCAGCTGGGGGACTAGGGGCACCGGGGAGCTGTTTTTT. Translating gives CASSWGTRGTGELFF.

This clonotype was seen many times. The V and J genes are TRBV12-3 or TRBV12-4 and TRBJ1-4, with TRBD1 matching over 10 bases. The CDR3 has 14 amino acids. The V and J ends lost 5 bases and 5 bases, in that order; junction bases with no gene match: 2. Written as DNA, the CDR3 is TGTGCCAGCAGTCGGACAGGGGGAAATGAAAAACTGTTTTTT. As protein: CASSRTGGNEKLFF.

This clonotype was counted a few times. The chain joins TRBV19 to TRBJ2-2, with TRBD2 matching over 9 bases. J lost 4 bases, V lost 7 bases, and 13 bases had no gene match. The length of the CDR3 is 17 residues. In germline, CDR1 is LNHDA, CDR2 SQIVND (reference sequence). As DNA, the CDR3 is TGTGCCAGTAAGGTCGGGGTAGCGGGAGTTAGCACCGGGGAGCTGTTTTTT. It is translated as CASKVGVAGVSTGELFF. The full variable domain, in which reference TRBV19 and TRBJ2-2 provide the parts outside the CDR3, is DGGITQSPKYLFRKEGQNVTLSCEQNLNHDAMYWYRQDPGQGLRLIYYSQIVNDFQKGDIAEGYSVSREKKESFPLTVTSAQKNPTAFYLCASKVGVAGVSTGELFFGEGSRLTVL.

The chain joins TRBV7-9 to TRBJ2-5; TRBD2 matches 10 bases. V lost 3 bases to trimming and J lost 5 bases; unmatched junction nucleotides: 9. The CDR3 extends over 16 amino acids. The germline V gene has CDR1 SEHNR and CDR2 FQNEAQ (reference sequence). DNA for the CDR3: TGTGCCAGCAGCTTCTTGAGCGGGGGGGCCTTGGAGACCCAGTACTTC. Translated, it gives CASSFLSGGALETQYF.

At least ten counts were recorded for this clonotype. The CDR3 is CASSLESTGAHEQYF. The CDR3 nucleotides are TGTGCCAGCAGCTTAGAATCAACAGGGGCACACGAGCAGTACTTC. The chain links TRBV7-6 to TRBJ2-7, with 7 nucleotides matching TRBD1. V shed 1 base, J shed 5 bases, and the junction held 8 bases outside the gene matches. The CDR3 spans 15 residues. CDR1 and CDR2 (germline): SGHVS, FNYEAQ.

This clonotype was counted ten times or more. CDR3 DNA: TGCAGCGCTAAGGACGGGAACACCGGGGAGCTGTTTTTT. Translating gives CSAKDGNTGELFF. The chain has TRBV29-1 and TRBJ2-2; D gene unclear. The CDR3 is 13 amino acids. Germline V gene lookup returns CDR1 SQVTM and CDR2 ANQGSEA. V was cut by 7 bases and J by 1 base, with 10 bases left in between.

J is TRBJ2-1 and V is TRBV7-3, with D perhaps TRBD1 (6 bases). With 1 base removed from V and 8 bases from J, the gap between germline ends came to 9 bases. From germline, CDR1 is SGHTA and CDR2 FQGTGA. The CDR3 is 13 residues long. CDR3 residues: CASSLKGGDEQFF. CDR3 nucleotide sequence: TGTGCCAGCAGCTTAAAAGGGGGAGATGAGCAGTTCTTC. Full variable domain (remainder filled in from reference TRBV7-3 and TRBJ2-1): GAGVSQTPSNKVTEKGKYVELRCDPISGHTALYWYRQSLGQGPEFLIYFQGTGAADDSGLPNDRFFAVRPEGSVSTLKIQRTERGDSAVYLCASSLKGGDEQFFGPGTRLTVL.

Comments on this clonotype: A much more abundant neighbour one base away suggests this may be a read error. The gene calls are TRBV4-1 and TRBJ2-7; maybe TRBD1 (5 bases). CDR1 is MGHRA and CDR2 is YSYEKL in the germline V gene. This CDR3 comprises 14 residues. CDR3 nucleotide sequence: TGCGCCAGCAGCCAAGGGCAGGGATACTACGAGCAGTGCTTC. Its protein product is CASSQGQGYYEQCF.

The table lists this clonotype with a few counts. The rearrangement links TRBV28 to TRBJ2-7; D is possibly TRBD1 or TRBD2 (5 bases each). The CDR3 contains 16 residues. Between the trimmed V and J ends, which lost 1 base and 5 bases, there was a span of 18 bases. Germline CDR1 MDHEN, CDR2 SYDVKM. CDR3 DNA: TGTGCCAGCAGTTTATATCCTTCTTCCGGGGACCACGAGCAGTACTTC. It encodes CASSLYPSSGDHEQYF.

The rearrangement joins TRBV25-1 to TRBJ2-1, with D possibly called TRBD1 or TRBD2 (5 bases each). Per germline, CDR1 MGHDK and CDR2 SYGVNS. The CDR3 consists of 15 residues. With 1 base removed from V and 0 bases from J, the gap between germline ends came to 7 bases. CDR3 sequence (DNA): TGTGCCAGCAGTGAATTTGGGGGCTCCTACAATGAGCAGTTCTTC. It codes for CASSEFGGSYNEQFF.

Many counts were recorded for this clonotype. This sequence joins TRBV21-1 and TRBJ2-7; the D segment call TRBD2 is taken from the table without a DNA check. TRBV21-1 is a pseudogene locus. This CDR3 has 16 residues. CDR3 in amino acids: CASSKGRSGSSYEQYF. DNA of the CDR3: TGTGCCAGCAGCAAAGGCCGGAGCGGGTCCTCCTACGAGCAGTACTTC.

CDR3 coding DNA: TGTGCCAGCAGCTTAGGTCCTGGCGCCAGGAACGAGCAGTACTTC. Its translation: CASSLGPGARNEQYF. This chain uses TRBV13 with TRBJ2-7; D call uncertain. This CDR3 has 15 amino acids. Germline-derived CDR1 and CDR2 are PRHDT and FYEKMQ (reference sequence). Between the trimmed V and J ends, which lost 0 bases and 5 bases, there was a span of 14 bases.

This sequence joins TRBV24-1 and TRBJ2-3; TRBD2 matches 16 bases. The CDR3 totals 18 residues. CDR1 KGHDR and CDR2 SFDVKD come from the germline V gene. V shed 4 bases, J shed 8 bases, and the junction held 11 bases outside the gene matches. The CDR3 sequence is CATSDSGTSGRAPGTQYF. The CDR3 DNA reads as TGTGCCACCAGTGACTCCGGGACTAGCGGGAGGGCCCCAGGTACGCAGTATTTT.

The V gene is TRBV10-2, the J gene TRBJ2-5; D unclear. V was trimmed by 2 bases and J by 5 bases, leaving 9 bases between them. The CDR3 covers 13 residues. Per germline, CDR1 WSHSY and CDR2 SAAADI. CDR3 amino acids: CASSEEVMETQYF. CDR3 in DNA: TGCGCCAGCAGTGAGGAGGTGATGGAGACCCAGTACTTC.